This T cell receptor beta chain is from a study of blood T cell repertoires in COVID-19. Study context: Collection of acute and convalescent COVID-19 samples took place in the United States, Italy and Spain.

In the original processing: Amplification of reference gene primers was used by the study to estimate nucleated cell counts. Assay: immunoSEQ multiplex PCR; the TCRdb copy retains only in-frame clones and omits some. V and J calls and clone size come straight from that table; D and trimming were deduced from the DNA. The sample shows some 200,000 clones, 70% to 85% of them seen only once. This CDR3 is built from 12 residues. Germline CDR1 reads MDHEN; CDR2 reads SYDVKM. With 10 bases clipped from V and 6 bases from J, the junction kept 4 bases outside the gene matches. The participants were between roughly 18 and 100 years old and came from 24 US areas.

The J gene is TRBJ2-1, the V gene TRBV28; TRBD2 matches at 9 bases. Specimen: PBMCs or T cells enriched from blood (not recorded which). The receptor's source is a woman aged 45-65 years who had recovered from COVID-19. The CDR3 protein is CAIQTSGNEQFF. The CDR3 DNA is TGTGCCATCCAGACTAGCGGCAATGAGCAGTTCTTC.